Listed here are 28 T cell receptor beta chains from one sample, sequenced in a study of T cell responses to AZD1222 COVID-19 vaccine. The repertoire was sequenced with immunoSEQ multiplex PCR; TCRdb's copy has only in-frame clones and lacks some. The sample lists some 19,000 clones, roughly 80% occurring once. Sequencing used peripheral blood, obtained on day 0 of AZD1222 vaccination. These receptors all stem from an adult in good health.

The chain joins TRBV27 to TRBJ2-3; D gene uncertain. From germline, CDR1 is MNHEY and CDR2 SMNVEV (reference sequence). The ends were cut back, 4 bases at V and 5 bases at J, with 10 bases in the middle. This CDR3 has 13 residues. The CDR3 loop is CASSSRHLDTQYF. CDR3 in DNA: TGTGCCAGCAGTTCCAGACACCTAGATACGCAGTATTTT.

The chain couples TRBV6-6 to TRBJ2-3, with D unclear. The CDR3 contains 11 residues. V was shortened by 4 bases and J by 8 bases, with 7 bases between the two germline ends. Germline V gives CDR1 MNHNY, CDR2 SVGAGI (reference sequence). CDR3 loop: CASSLSLTQYF. The CDR3 nucleotides read TGTGCCAGCAGTTTGTCGCTTACGCAGTATTTT.

This chain uses TRBV18 with TRBJ2-2; tentatively, D is TRBD1 or TRBD2 (5 bases each). The CDR3 is 17 residues long. Trimming removed 3 bases at V and 5 bases at J, with 19 bases between. Germline loops: CDR1 KGHSH, CDR2 LQKENI. CDR3 protein: CASSPSSTGRMTGELFF. CDR3 DNA: TGTGCCAGCTCACCCTCTTCCACGGGACGGATGACCGGGGAGCTGTTTTTT.

The sample holds one count of this clone. The V gene is TRBV9, the J gene TRBJ1-5, with a possible D match to TRBD1 (6 bases). Looked up from germline, CDR1 is SGDLS and CDR2 is YYNGEE. This CDR3 spans 14 amino acids. Trimming removed 0 bases at V and 7 bases at J, with 11 bases between. In nucleotides, the CDR3 is TGTGCCAGCAGCGTAGGGGGGGCTGGACAGCCCCAGCATTTT. Its protein is CASSVGGAGQPQHF. The variable domain in full, completed from reference TRBV9 and TRBJ1-5, reads DSGVTQTPKHLITATGQRVTLRCSPRSGDLSVYWYQQSLDQGLQFLIQYYNGEERAKGNILERFSAQQFPDLHSELNLSSLELGDSALYFCASSVGGAGQPQHFGDGTRLSIL.

This clone was seen once. V usage is TRBV24-1 and J usage is TRBJ2-1, with D perhaps TRBD1 or TRBD2 (5 bases each). The CDR3 extends over 14 amino acids. V shed 4 bases and J shed 5 bases, with 11 bases lying between them. CDR1 and CDR2 from the germline V gene are KGHDR and SFDVKD. The CDR3 protein is CATSENGANNEQFF. The DNA for the CDR3 is TGTGCCACCAGTGAGAACGGGGCCAACAATGAGCAGTTCTTC.

This chain connects TRBV11-2 to TRBJ1-2; D not resolved. This CDR3 is built from 16 residues. Trimming removed 0 bases at V and 4 bases at J, with 15 bases between. Per germline, CDR1 SGHAT and CDR2 FQNNGV. The chain's CDR3 is CASSLEVFAGGYGYTF. The CDR3 DNA sequence: TGTGCCAGCAGCTTAGAAGTCTTCGCAGGCGGCTATGGCTACACCTTC.

This clone has a single count. The chain couples TRBV29-1 to TRBJ2-1; D is ambiguous. V lost 1 base, J lost 8 bases, and 3 bases lay in between. CDR3 length: 10 amino acids. Germline CDR1 and CDR2: SQVTM and ANQGSEA. CDR3: CSVEGDEQFF. CDR3 bases: TGCAGCGTTGAAGGGGATGAGCAGTTCTTC.

The chain recombines TRBV14 with TRBJ2-1; no reliable D call. The CDR3 loop spans 16 amino acids. V gave up 2 bases and J gave up 6 bases, with 17 bases separating them. Germline lookup yields CDR1 SGHDN and CDR2 FVKESK. The CDR3 bases are TGTGCCAGCAGCCAATTAAGAGGCCCTTTAGCCAATGAGCAGTTCTTC. Protein product: CASSQLRGPLANEQFF.

V usage is TRBV12-3 or TRBV12-4 and J usage is TRBJ1-2, with 8 bases that match TRBD1. The length of the CDR3 is 13 residues. The ends lost 5 bases at V and 8 bases at J; junction bases unmatched: 7. The CDR3 DNA sequence: TGTGCCAGCAGTCACCAAGACAGGGGAGGCTACACCTTC. The encoded protein is CASSHQDRGGYTF.

The rearrangement joins TRBV13 to TRBJ2-3; TRBD2 matches 7 bases. This CDR3 has 16 amino acids. In germline, CDR1 is PRHDT, CDR2 FYEKMQ (reference sequence). V shed 4 bases, J shed 5 bases, and the junction held 12 bases outside the gene matches. The CDR3 sequence is CASSSWGGSILDTQYF. The CDR3 nucleotides read TGTGCCAGCAGCTCCTGGGGCGGGAGCATCTTAGATACGCAGTATTTT. The whole variable domain, remainder taken from reference TRBV13 and TRBJ2-3, is AAGVIQSPRHLIKEKRETATLKCYPIPRHDTVYWYQQGPGQDPQFLISFYEKMQSDKGSIPDRFSAQQFSDYHSELNMSSLELGDSALYFCASSSWGGSILDTQYFGPGTRLTVL.

This clone was seen only a few times. The rearrangement joins TRBV7-9 to TRBJ2-2, with D unresolved. V was shortened by 5 bases and J by 3 bases, with 16 bases between the two germline ends. CDR3 size: 16 residues. Germline values: CDR1 SEHNR, CDR2 FQNEAQ (reference sequence). The CDR3 coding sequence is TGTGCCAGCAGCCGATTGACCCACGTGTACACCGGGGAGCTGTTTTTT. This sequence encodes CASSRLTHVYTGELFF. Together with reference TRBV7-9 and TRBJ2-2, the CDR3 gives the full variable domain: DTGVSQNPRHKITKRGQNVTFRCDPISEHNRLYWYRQTLGQGPEFLTYFQNEAQLEKSRLLSDRFSAERPKGSFSTLEIQRTEQGDSAMYLCASSRLTHVYTGELFFGEGSRLTVL.

This rearrangement joins TRBV29-1 to TRBJ1-5; D is ambiguous. The CDR3 spans 17 residues. V was clipped by 1 base and J by 3 bases, with 19 bases between them. The germline V gene encodes CDR1 SQVTM and CDR2 ANQGSEA. The CDR3 DNA reads as TGCAGCGTTGAAGTGGGAAAGAGACCGCTCCTCAATCAGCCCCAGCATTTT. Its translation is CSVEVGKRPLLNQPQHF.

The chain is built from TRBV24-1 and TRBJ2-1, with 11 bases aligning to TRBD1. Trimming at V came to 3 bases and at J to 8 bases, leaving 5 bases not matched to a gene. Germline V gene lookup returns CDR1 KGHDR and CDR2 SFDVKD. The CDR3 is made up of 15 amino acids. The CDR3 protein is CATSDTGTGGYEQFF. The CDR3 nucleotides read TGTGCCACCAGTGATACCGGGACAGGGGGTTATGAGCAGTTCTTC.

This clone showed up just a few times. The chain is built from TRBV6-1 and TRBJ1-2; D is unresolved. Deletions cut 2 bases from V and 9 bases from J, with 10 bases between. The CDR3 has 12 amino acids. Germline V CDR1 and CDR2: MNHNS, SASEGT. The CDR3 here is CASSEFSGSYTF. CDR3 coding DNA: TGTGCCAGCAGTGAATTTTCTGGAAGCTACACCTTC.

V usage is TRBV12-3 or TRBV12-4 and J usage is TRBJ2-7, with 7 bases fitting TRBD1. The trim removed 6 bases at V and 9 bases at J, leaving 11 bases unmatched. The CDR3 spans 13 residues. Here the CDR3 DNA reads TGTGCCAGCAGATACTCGACAGGGAACGGGCAGTACTTC. Translating gives CASRYSTGNGQYF.

The V call is TRBV6-1, the J call TRBJ2-2, with D possibly matching TRBD2 (5 bases). V was pared by 1 base and J by 3 bases, with 12 bases between. CDR3 length equals 16 residues. The V gene's germline CDR1 is MNHNS and CDR2 SASEGT. Here the CDR3 DNA reads TGTGCCAGCAGTGAAGATGCGGAGGCCCACACCGGGGAGCTGTTTTTT. Amino acid sequence: CASSEDAEAHTGELFF.

The chain links TRBV25-1 to TRBJ2-2; D possibly corresponds to TRBD2 (5 bases). The CDR3 extends over 14 amino acids. V lost 3 bases and J 7 bases, leaving 12 bases between the germline ends. CDR1 and CDR2 from the germline V gene are MGHDK and SYGVNS. The CDR3 here is CASSDAGYSGELFF. The CDR3 nucleotides read TGTGCCAGCAGTGATGCGGGTTATAGCGGGGAGCTGTTTTTT.

V gene TRBV27 combines with J gene TRBJ2-2; D remains ambiguous. The CDR3 covers 15 residues. Germline CDR1 is MNHEY and CDR2 is SMNVEV (reference sequence). Trimming took 0 bases from V and 0 from J, leaving 5 bases between them. CDR3 region: CASSLSYSNTGELFF. For the CDR3, the DNA is TGTGCCAGCAGTTTATCGTACTCGAACACCGGGGAGCTGTTTTTT.

The DNA of the CDR3 is TGTGCCAGCAGTCCTGAGCTGGGAGGGCGGTTCTACAATGAGCAGTTCTTC. It yields the protein CASSPELGGRFYNEQFF. The chain combines TRBV7-9 with TRBJ2-1; 7 bases align to TRBD2. V was pared by 6 bases and J by 3 bases, with 14 bases of the junction left unmatched. Germline V CDR1 and CDR2: SEHNR, FQNEAQ (reference sequence). The CDR3 covers 17 residues.

This clone was counted a few times. V is TRBV7-2 and J is TRBJ2-7; D may correspond to TRBD1 or TRBD2 (5 bases each). V was pared by 5 bases and J by 3 bases, with 14 bases between. The CDR3 has 14 amino acids. Per germline, CDR1 SGHTA and CDR2 FQGNSA. CDR3 region: CASSPAGAGYEQYF. CDR3 in DNA: TGTGCCAGCAGCCCAGCCGGGGCAGGCTACGAGCAGTACTTC.

The rearrangement uses TRBV20-1 and TRBJ2-1, with D possibly matching TRBD2 (5 bases). CDR1 and CDR2 (germline): DFQATT, SNEGSKA (reference sequence). Deletions cut 3 bases from V and 0 bases from J, with 6 bases between. CDR3 length: 13 amino acids. The CDR3 spells CSASSVSYNEQFF. DNA of the CDR3: TGCAGTGCTAGTAGCGTCTCCTACAATGAGCAGTTCTTC.

The rearrangement links TRBV28 to TRBJ2-7; 10 bases agree with TRBD2. Germline V gives CDR1 MDHEN, CDR2 SYDVKM. V dropped 3 bases and J dropped 0; count of bases not matched to a gene: 5. This CDR3 is built from 16 residues. The CDR3 region is CASSFALAGVSYEQYF. For the CDR3, the DNA is TGTGCCAGCAGTTTCGCTCTAGCGGGAGTCTCCTACGAGCAGTACTTC.

This clone was counted only a few times. In DNA, the CDR3 is TGTGCCAGCAGTTCTAAGGCGGAGCTGGGGAACACTGAAGCTTTCTTT. Protein product: CASSSKAELGNTEAFF. The chain is built from TRBV28 and TRBJ1-1, with D hard to call. There are 16 residues in the CDR3. The germline V gene has CDR1 MDHEN and CDR2 SYDVKM. V lost 4 bases and J lost 1, with 16 bases in between.

The genes are TRBV4-2 and TRBJ1-2; D gene uncertain. The CDR3 extends over 12 amino acids. Trimming pared 3 bases from V and 5 bases from J, leaving 7 bases between. In germline, CDR1 is LGHNA, CDR2 YNFKEQ. In DNA, the CDR3 is TGTGCCAGCAGCCAGGACTCTTATGGCTACACCTTC. Amino acids: CASSQDSYGYTF.

The V gene is TRBV5-1, the J gene TRBJ1-1; D gene uncertain. CDR1 is SGHRS and CDR2 is YFSETQ in the germline V gene. Trimming took off 1 base at V and 1 base at J, with 8 bases between the two ends. This CDR3 region has 14 residues. The CDR3 loop reads CASSLSPSNTEAFF. The DNA for the CDR3 is TGCGCCAGCAGCTTGTCACCCTCGAACACTGAAGCTTTCTTT.

The chain employs TRBV3-1 (or the pseudogene TRBV3-2) and TRBJ2-5; the D is unclear. CDR1 is LGHDT and CDR2 is YNNKEL in the germline V gene (reference sequence). Trimming cost V 0 bases and J 0 bases, with 14 bases left between them. The CDR3 runs 17 residues. Here the CDR3 reads CASSQEVGGLYQETQYF. CDR3 bases: TGTGCCAGCAGCCAAGAGGTGGGCGGATTATACCAAGAGACCCAGTACTTC.

The rearrangement joins TRBV12-3 or TRBV12-4 to TRBJ1-5; perhaps TRBD1 as D (6 bases). CDR3 size: 13 residues. Trimming shortened V by 6 bases and J by 6 bases, and 12 bases separated the two germline ends. The CDR3 bases are TGTGCCAGCAGGGCACAGGGTAGTCAGCCCCAGCATTTT. It yields the protein CASRAQGSQPQHF.

This chain uses TRBV3-1 (or the pseudogene TRBV3-2) with TRBJ2-2; possibly TRBD1 for D (5 bases). The V end was cut by 3 bases, the J end by 0 bases, with 5 bases between. This CDR3 has 14 amino acids. Germline CDR1 reads LGHDT; CDR2 reads YNNKEL (reference sequence). The CDR3 is CASSQDTNTGELFF. The CDR3 nucleotides read TGTGCCAGCAGCCAGGACACGAACACCGGGGAGCTGTTTTTT.